Listed below are T cell receptor beta chains from one sample, sequenced in a study of shared clonotypes between healthy human individuals. Some clones are missing from TCRdb's copy, which holds only in-frame ones; the method was immunoSEQ multiplex PCR. There are 2 million to 2.5 million clones in the sample; 85% to 95% occur only once, and 0.37% lies in the top ten. Source material: naive CD4+ T cells from PBMCs. The receptors originated from a man between 18 and 29 years old in good health. Some clones in this sample may be carry-over from other donors' samples. CDR3s leave out the opening cysteine and the closing phenylalanine or tryptophan.

TRBV27	TRBJ2-7	ASSLGHPSSYEQY
TRBV5-1	TRBJ2-1	ASSLTTERGDEQF
TRBV28	TRBJ2-7	ASSPPQGYEQY
TRBV4-1	TRBJ1-2	ASSLQGTGVNYGYT
TRBV19	TRBJ2-1	ASSPLSGSGYNEQF
TRBV9	TRBJ1-1	ASTRGTALNTEAF
TRBV29-1	TRBJ2-7	SVELRDTYEQY
TRBV6-1	TRBJ1-1	ASSHPGVGGTEAF
TRBV5-1	TRBJ1-3	ASSLEGVGNTIY
TRBV6-6	TRBJ2-7	ASSSGSRYEQY
TRBV18	TRBJ2-3	ASSPPVSSTDTQY
TRBV5-4	TRBJ1-4	ASSQGQSTEKLF
TRBV7-9	TRBJ1-4	ASSSYFGSNEKLF
TRBV30	TRBJ1-1	AWSVGNTEAF
TRBV28	TRBJ2-7	ASSLQLPRSTPSYEQY
TRBV28	TRBJ2-1	ASSSPRDRGVNEQF
TRBV30	TRBJ2-7	AWSAPLGRRGLYEQY
TRBV19	TRBJ1-1	ASWDIASTTEAF
TRBV18	TRBJ2-3	ASSLPGGTDTQY
TRBV28	TRBJ2-7	ASTPGPTYEQY
TRBV6-5	TRBJ2-3	ASSRYLGQDTQY
TRBV6-4	TRBJ2-3	ASSPGQGAGDTQY
TRBV6-6	TRBJ2-5	ASSYRASGVQETQY
TRBV28	TRBJ1-1	ASLRSTEAF
TRBV19	TRBJ2-7	ASSIQGEQY